This T cell receptor beta chain was recorded in a study of spatial heterogeneity in lung cancer. Background on the study: When follow-up PBMC samples existed, they were sequenced (at a median of roughly 2 years after resection). Beta-chain sequences consistently outnumbered alpha-chain sequences in detection. Points from the study as a whole: Ubiquitous, expanded tumor-derived TCRs were more frequently observed in blood at resection than at follow-up.

The time point was: blood at routine non-recurrence follow-up after resection. Tumor, nontumor lung or frozen PBMC supplied whole RNA that was sequenced unsorted. The CDR3 contains 13 residues. V lost 4 bases, J lost 3 bases, and 13 bases lay in between. Germline V gene data show CDR1 as GTSNPN and CDR2 as SVGIG (reference sequence). TCRdb redid the calling of the 5' RACE reads with MiXCR, one entry per CDR3 protein. The data hold about 36,000 distinct CDR3 sequences, with about 7.9% observed a single time. This clonotype appeared many times. The antigen is undetermined. The specimen comprised PBMCs, sampled at follow-up. This TCR came from a male donor with early-stage non-small cell lung cancer. The rearrangement uses TRBV30 and TRBJ2-7; no reliable D call. CDR3 DNA sequence: TGTGCCTGGAAAGGTAGCTCTCTCTACGAGCAGTACTTC. Translated: CAWKGSSLYEQYF.